The clone carrying this TCR beta chain was found once. The sample comes from a study of Ad26.COV2.S vaccination and SARS-CoV-2 variants. Study in general: Ad26.COV2.S, an intramuscular injection, was given once or twice 56 days apart.

Indicated treatment: over 15 received Ad26.COV2.S at low or high dose, single or two shots; 5 received placebo; per-sample allocation not given. Specimens were obtained on day 63 following the first vaccine or placebo injection. The assay was immunoSEQ multiplex PCR, and TCRdb's table has in-frame clones only and misses some. The repertoire holds some 500,000 clones, with about 88% as singletons. Germline CDR1 SQVTM, CDR2 ANQGSEA. J gave up 18 bases and V 7 bases, and 8 bases lay outside the gene matches. This CDR3 has 11 amino acids. Here the sequenced sample was peripheral blood, taken in a trial of Ad26.COV2.S vaccine versus placebo. This receptor was taken from a person between 18 and 65 years old who received the Ad26.COV2.S COVID-19 vaccine or a placebo. The gene calls are TRBV29-1 and TRBJ1-6; 11 bases line up with TRBD1. The DNA for the CDR3 is TGCAGCGGGGGACAGGGGGAACATGCCCACTTT. It translates to CSGGQGEHAHF.